This T cell receptor (beta chain) was recovered during a study of blood T cell repertoires in COVID-19. As for the study in general: PBMCs, B-cell-depleted T cells, or T cells provided the cDNA or gDNA that made up the material.

Per germline, CDR1 SSHAT and CDR2 FNYEAQ (reference sequence). The CDR3 covers 16 residues. As to this clone: The junction and the germline gene differ at one end; a read error may be behind it.

In the original workflow: It was from reference gene primer amplification that nucleated cell counts were estimated. Using immunoSEQ multiplex PCR, the repertoire was profiled, and TCRdb retains in-frame clones only, with some absent. V and J calls and clone size are as listed in that table; D and trimming were resolved from the DNA. The sample has 100,000 to 150,000 clones; over 75% are singletons. This sequence joins TRBV7-7 and TRBJ2-5; D is perhaps TRBD1 (5 bases). The sample taken for sequencing was peripheral blood. The clonotype originates from a man aged 35 to 55 with active or convalescent COVID-19. The CDR3 coding sequence is TGTGCTAGCAGCTTAAACCCTGGGGCCCTCGGGGAGACCCAGTACTTC. Translating gives CASSLNPGALGETQYF. The whole variable domain, filled in from reference TRBV7-7 and TRBJ2-5, reads GAGVSQSPRYKVTKRGQDVTLRCDPISSHATLYWYQQALGQGPEFLTYFNYEAQPDKSGLPSDRFSAERPEGSISTLTIQRTEQRDSAMYRCASSLNPGALGETQYFGPGTRLLVL.